Below are 15 T cell receptor beta chains sequenced from a single sample in a study of blood T cell repertoires in COVID-19. Sequencing used immunoSEQ multiplex PCR; TCRdb keeps in-frame clones, though not all of them. The data show roughly 270,000 clones, with roughly 86% seen just once and about 9.8% held by the top ten. Material: peripheral blood. These receptors all stem from a man aged 18 to 35 with active or convalescent COVID-19.

The chain couples TRBV12-3 or TRBV12-4 to TRBJ2-3, with a weak D call TRBD2 (6 bases). The ends were cut back, 6 bases at V and 6 bases at J, with 13 bases in the middle. The CDR3 covers 13 residues. The CDR3: CASRLASYDTQYF. CDR3 in DNA: TGTGCCAGCAGACTAGCCTCCTACGATACGCAGTATTTT.

For this clone: The DNA is left out, because the CDR3 cannot be placed on it with certainty; the CDR3 is given as TCRdb lists it. V gene TRBV12-1 combines with J gene TRBJ1-5; TRBD1 is the table's D call and was not checked against the DNA. TRBV12-1 is listed as a pseudogene. The CDR3 is 16 residues long, ends included. The CDR3 spells CASSFLVGQGNQPQHF.

The genes are TRBV5-1 and TRBJ2-5; D is uncertain. Trimming stripped 0 bases from V and 4 bases from J, with 16 bases between. The germline CDR1 and CDR2 sequences are SGHRS and YFSETQ. CDR3 length: 16 amino acids. The CDR3 loop is CASSLAGLVPPETQYF. The CDR3 coding sequence is TGCGCCAGCAGCTTGGCCGGTCTTGTACCCCCAGAGACCCAGTACTTC.

The chain employs TRBV7-2 and TRBJ2-5; 8 nucleotides align to TRBD2. The CDR3 has 15 amino acids. V was pared by 5 bases and J by 5 bases, with 10 bases of the junction left unmatched. Germline values: CDR1 SGHTA, CDR2 FQGNSA. CDR3 protein: CASSRAGGRGETQYF. The DNA for the CDR3 is TGTGCCAGCAGCAGGGCGGGGGGCCGCGGGGAGACCCAGTACTTC.

The chain combines TRBV2 with TRBJ2-1, with 8 bases identical to TRBD2. V lost 9 bases to trimming and J lost 0 bases; unmatched junction nucleotides: 4. The CDR3 has 14 amino acids. The germline gives CDR1 SNHLY, CDR2 FYNNEI. The CDR3 sequence: CARERGSSYNEQFF. In nucleotides, the CDR3 is TGTGCCAGAGAGCGGGGGAGCTCCTACAATGAGCAGTTCTTC. The full variable domain, completed using reference TRBV2 and TRBJ2-1, is EPEVTQTPSHQVTQMGQEVILRCVPISNHLYFYWYRQILGQKVEFLVSFYNNEISEKSEIFDDQFSVERPDGSNFTLKIRSTKLEDSAMYFCARERGSSYNEQFFGPGTRLTVL.

This clone came up a few times. The V call is TRBV5-4, the J call TRBJ1-1, with D uncertain. In germline, CDR1 is SGHNT, CDR2 YYREEE (reference sequence). Trimming removed 5 bases at V and 0 bases at J, with 11 bases between. The CDR3 runs 14 residues. The chain's CDR3 is CASSLPAVNTEAFF. CDR3 DNA: TGTGCCAGCAGTCTTCCGGCGGTGAACACTGAAGCTTTCTTT.

The rearrangement joins TRBV7-9 to TRBJ2-1; TRBD1 matches 8 bases. This CDR3 is built from 15 residues. The germline V gene encodes CDR1 SEHNR and CDR2 FQNEAQ (reference sequence). J lost 5 bases, V lost 4 bases, and 7 bases had no gene match. The CDR3 region is CASSYLTGVDNEQFF. CDR3 nucleotides: TGTGCCAGCAGCTATCTGACAGGGGTCGACAATGAGCAGTTCTTC.

The J gene is TRBJ1-2, the V gene TRBV13; D gene ambiguous. V was pared by 5 bases and J by 1 base, with 14 bases between. This CDR3 comprises 15 residues. Germline V gene sequence: CDR1 PRHDT, CDR2 FYEKMQ (reference sequence). CDR3 protein: CASSEPEGNNYGYTF. The CDR3 nucleotides are TGTGCCAGCAGCGAGCCCGAGGGAAATAACTATGGCTACACCTTC.

The chain has TRBV18 and TRBJ1-2; D remains ambiguous. Germline V lookup: CDR1 KGHSH, CDR2 LQKENI. CDR3 length: 15 residues. V was cut by 2 bases and J by 0 bases, with 10 bases left in between. CDR3 loop: CASSPKVGANYGYTF. CDR3 coding DNA: TGTGCCAGCTCACCAAAAGTGGGAGCTAACTATGGCTACACCTTC.

The J gene is TRBJ1-4, the V gene TRBV15, with D uncertain. The V and J ends lost 0 bases and 8 bases respectively, with 7 bases between them. This CDR3 spans 13 amino acids. Germline V gene sequence: CDR1 LNHNV, CDR2 YYDKDF (reference sequence). CDR3 nucleotide sequence: TGTGCCACCAGCAGAGACCGAGAGGAAAAACTGTTTTTT. This codes for CATSRDREEKLFF.

This chain uses TRBV3-1 (or the pseudogene TRBV3-2) with TRBJ2-3; TRBD1 matches at 12 bases. The V segment lost 3 bases and the J segment 2 bases; nucleotides outside the gene matches: 9. The CDR3 totals 18 residues. Germline V gene lookup returns CDR1 LGHDT and CDR2 YNNKEL (reference sequence). The DNA for the CDR3 is TGTGCCAGCAGCCACCGACGGGACAGGGGGCCTGACACAGATACGCAGTATTTT. Protein product: CASSHRRDRGPDTDTQYF.

A single count supports this clone. This chain connects TRBV15 to TRBJ1-1, with D unresolved. From germline, CDR1 is LNHNV and CDR2 YYDKDF (reference sequence). Trimming shortened V by 0 bases and J by 0 bases, and 11 bases separated the two germline ends. This CDR3 contains 16 residues. The DNA of the CDR3 is TGTGCCACCAGCAGAGATCTGTCGACATTGAACACTGAAGCTTTCTTT. It codes for CATSRDLSTLNTEAFF.

The V call is TRBV28, the J call TRBJ1-2; tentatively, D is TRBD1 (6 bases). Trimming removed 2 bases from V and 6 bases from J, with 16 bases in between. The CDR3 is made up of 15 amino acids. Germline CDR1 MDHEN, CDR2 SYDVKM. The CDR3 reads CASSLRAGWTDGYTF. The CDR3 nucleotides read TGTGCCAGCAGTTTACGCGCAGGGTGGACAGATGGCTACACCTTC.

This chain uses TRBV4-1 with TRBJ2-5; D remains unclear. Trimming stripped 2 bases from V and 5 bases from J, with 18 bases between. The CDR3 is 16 amino acids. From germline, CDR1 is MGHRA and CDR2 YSYEKL. Here the CDR3 reads CASSQSGSSWRETQYF. As DNA, the CDR3 is TGCGCCAGCAGCCAATCCGGGTCGTCCTGGCGGGAGACCCAGTACTTC.

The CDR3 region has the DNA TGTGCCAGCAGCTTCGGACAGACCTACGAGCAGTACTTC. Translating gives CASSFGQTYEQYF. J is TRBJ2-7 and V is TRBV11-2; TRBD1 might be the D (6 bases). V was cut by 3 bases and J by 2 bases, with 8 bases left in between. Germline V gene data show CDR1 as SGHAT and CDR2 as FQNNGV. This CDR3 comprises 13 residues.